Sequencing of this TCR beta chain was carried out in a study of molecular identifiers for immune sequencing clone quantification. Background on the study: Naive CD8 RNA (around 20,000 or 100,000 cells) was divided into five aliquots, with four sequenced.

Study observations and caveats: It was shown that clones above 20 RNA copies held over 97% of effector molecules, but under 1% in naive cells.

A remark on this clonotype: What it binds is unknown.

Naive CD8 T cells, phenotype CD8+CD4-CCR7+CD45RA+, were sorted. Preparation methods for the bulk TCR libraries were those previously described, with listed TCR primers. TCRdb itself ran the PCR reads through MiXCR, one entry per CDR3 protein. The sample includes about 640,000 distinct CDR3 sequences, about 20% seen only once; the top ten take around 0.86%. V was pared by 7 bases and J by 7 bases, with 8 bases of the junction left unmatched. The CDR3 is 14 residues long. Germline assignment: CDR1 MNHEY and CDR2 SVGAGI. J is TRBJ2-1 and V is TRBV6-5; TRBD1 matches 9 bases. The sequence was obtained from a human donor in good health. Some libraries in this study had Jurkat cell RNA spiked in. Sequencing was carried out using naive CD8+ T cells from blood, with Jurkat cell RNA spiked in. This sample's subset: FACS-sorted CD8+CD4-CCR7+CD45RA+ naive T cells. This CDR3 reads CASTSGQGTNEQFF. DNA for the CDR3: TGTGCCAGCACCTCGGGACAGGGTACGAATGAGCAGTTCTTC.